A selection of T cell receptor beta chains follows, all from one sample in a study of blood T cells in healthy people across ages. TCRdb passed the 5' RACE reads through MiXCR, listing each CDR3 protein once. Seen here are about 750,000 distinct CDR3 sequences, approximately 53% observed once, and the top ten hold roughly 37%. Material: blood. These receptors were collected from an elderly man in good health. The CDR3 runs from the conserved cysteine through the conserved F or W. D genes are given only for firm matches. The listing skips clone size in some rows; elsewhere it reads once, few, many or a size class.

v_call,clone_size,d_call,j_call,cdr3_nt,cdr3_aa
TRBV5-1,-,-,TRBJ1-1,TGCGCCAGCAGCTTCTGGGGGGCGATAAGAAACACTGAAGCTTTCTTT,CASSFWGAIRNTEAFF
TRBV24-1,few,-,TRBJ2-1,TGTGCCACCAGTGATTCATCGTCTCCCCACCTATTGACGCAGTTCTTC,CATSDSSSPHLLTQFF
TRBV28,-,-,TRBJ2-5,TGTGCCAGCAGGTTAAGCCTCCAGAAGACCCAGTACTTC,CASRLSLQKTQYF
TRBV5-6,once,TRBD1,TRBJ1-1,TGTGCCAGCAGCCTCAGGGGGCAGAGGAACACTGAAGCTTTCTTT,CASSLRGQRNTEAFF
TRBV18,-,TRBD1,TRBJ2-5,TGTGCCAGCTCACAGCAGTCACAGGGGCGAAGGTACTTC,CASSQQSQGRRYF
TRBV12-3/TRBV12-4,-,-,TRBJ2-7,TGTGCCAGCAGACCGGGGAAGGGGACCTACGAGCAGTACTTC,CASRPGKGTYEQYF
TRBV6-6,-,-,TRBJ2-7,TGTGCCAGCAGTTACTCGACGTCCTTCAGGAGCTCCTACGAGCAGTACTTC,CASSYSTSFRSSYEQYF
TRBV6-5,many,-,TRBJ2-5,TGTGCCAGCAGCAGGAAAGAGACCCAGTACTTC,CASSRKETQYF
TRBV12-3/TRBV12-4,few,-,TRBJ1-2,TGTGCCAGCAGTCCGTGGGGGGCTGGAGGCTACACCTTC,CASSPWGAGGYTF
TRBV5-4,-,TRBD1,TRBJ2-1,TGTGCCAGCAGCAGACCTCGGGACAGTAACAATGAGCAGTTCTTC,CASSRPRDSNNEQFF
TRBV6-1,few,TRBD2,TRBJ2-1,TGTGCCAGCAGTGAATCGCTAGGCGGGGGGCTTGAGCAGTTCTTC,CASSESLGGGLEQFF
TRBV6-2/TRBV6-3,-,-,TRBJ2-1,TGTGCCAGCAGTTACTCTGGGTGGGGCAATGAGCAGTTCTTC,CASSYSGWGNEQFF